Presented here are 30 T cell receptor beta chains from one specimen sequenced in a study of blood T cell repertoires in COVID-19. Here immunoSEQ multiplex PCR was the method, and the copy in TCRdb shows in-frame clones only, minus some. This repertoire shows 190,000 or so clones, approximately 78% found once; its top ten account for around a tenth. Material for sequencing was PBMCs or T cells enriched from blood (not recorded which). These receptors originate from a man aged 35 to 55 who had recovered from COVID-19.

This chain uses TRBV9 with TRBJ1-3; D remains ambiguous. Germline CDR1 is SGDLS and CDR2 is YYNGEE. V lost 0 bases, J lost 3 bases, and 4 bases lay in between. CDR3 length equals 13 residues. The CDR3 nucleotides read TGTGCCAGCAGCGTAGATAATGGAAACACCATATATTTT. Protein: CASSVDNGNTIYF.

The CDR3, as DNA: TGCGCCAGCAGCTTCGTAGCGGGAACGTCGAGTGAGCAGTTCTTC. It encodes CASSFVAGTSSEQFF. This chain joins TRBV5-1 and TRBJ2-1, with 8 nucleotides matching TRBD2. J lost 9 bases, V lost 2 bases, and 10 bases had no gene match. The CDR3 extends over 15 amino acids. Germline-derived CDR1 and CDR2 are SGHRS and YFSETQ.

This clone was seen a single time. The CDR3 protein is CAISESAGRRNNEKLFF. The CDR3 DNA is TGTGCCATCAGTGAGTCGGCAGGTAGACGGAATAATGAAAAACTGTTTTTT. The chain carries TRBV10-3 and TRBJ1-4; D uncertain. Germline CDR1 reads ENHRY; CDR2 reads SYGVKD. CDR3 length: 17 residues. Deletions cut 0 bases from V and 4 bases from J, with 15 bases between.

This sequence joins TRBV5-1 and TRBJ1-4; D might be TRBD1 (6 bases). Trimming stripped 2 bases from V and 10 bases from J, with 15 bases between. This CDR3 comprises 14 residues. CDR1 is SGHRS and CDR2 is YFSETQ in the germline V gene. As DNA, the CDR3 is TGCGCCAGCAGCTTAGGGGGTCCTAAGGGAAAACTGTTTTTT. Its protein is CASSLGGPKGKLFF.

The V and J genes are TRBV6-1 and TRBJ2-7; no clear D gene. Germline lookup yields CDR1 MNHNS and CDR2 SASEGT. Deletions cut 1 base from V and 3 bases from J, with 16 bases between. CDR3 length: 16 amino acids. The CDR3: CASSEEAAEILYEQYF. In DNA, the CDR3 is TGTGCCAGCAGTGAAGAGGCGGCAGAAATTCTCTACGAGCAGTACTTC.

The chain is built from TRBV19 and TRBJ2-2, with 7 bases fitting TRBD1. The V gene end was trimmed by 8 bases and the J gene end by 0 bases; junction bases not matched to a gene: 6. The germline gives CDR1 LNHDA, CDR2 SQIVND (reference sequence). CDR3 size: 15 residues. Here the CDR3 reads CASRTGTANTGELFF. The DNA for the CDR3 is TGTGCCAGTCGGACCGGGACAGCGAACACCGGGGAGCTGTTTTTT.

This chain uses TRBV18 with TRBJ2-3; weak D call: TRBD2 (6 bases). Germline V CDR1 and CDR2: KGHSH, LQKENI. V shed 6 bases and J shed 2 bases, with 9 bases lying between them. The CDR3 contains 13 residues. The CDR3 sequence is CASSAGITDTQYF. The DNA of the CDR3 is TGTGCCAGCTCCGCGGGGATCACAGATACGCAGTATTTT.

The CDR3 spells CSVTGDTGELFF. As DNA, the CDR3 is TGCAGCGTTACAGGGGACACCGGGGAGCTGTTTTTT. The chain joins TRBV29-1 to TRBJ2-2, with TRBD1 matching over 7 bases. J lost 3 bases, V lost 5 bases, and 0 bases had no gene match. The CDR3 runs 12 residues. Germline V gives CDR1 SQVTM, CDR2 ANQGSEA.

CDR3 in DNA: TGTGCCAGCAGCTTGAGGGCTTGGAGAGACACTGAAGCTTTCTTT. Protein: CASSLRAWRDTEAFF. The chain employs TRBV7-6 and TRBJ1-1; D is ambiguous. From germline, CDR1 is SGHVS and CDR2 FNYEAQ. The CDR3 has 15 amino acids. Trimming cost V 3 bases and J 3 bases, with 14 bases left between them.

In its sample, this clone was seen once. The chain carries TRBV19 and TRBJ2-7; 10 bases are a match to TRBD1. This CDR3 spans 15 amino acids. The V segment lost 5 bases and the J segment 1 base; nucleotides outside the gene matches: 5. From germline, CDR1 is LNHDA and CDR2 SQIVND (reference sequence). In nucleotides, the CDR3 is TGTGCCAGTAGTCCCGGGACAGGGGCTTCCTACGAGCAGTACTTC. It translates to CASSPGTGASYEQYF.

The chain is built from TRBV2 and TRBJ2-1; 9 nucleotides line up with TRBD1. The CDR3 contains 12 residues. CDR1 SNHLY and CDR2 FYNNEI come from the germline V gene. V was clipped by 6 bases and J by 14 bases; unmatched bases: 8. In nucleotides, the CDR3 is TGTGCCAGCAGCCGACAGGGGGTGGGGAAGTTCTTC. Encoded protein: CASSRQGVGKFF.

The chain is built from TRBV2 and TRBJ1-2; possibly TRBD1 for D (6 bases). Looked up from germline, CDR1 is SNHLY and CDR2 is FYNNEI. The V gene lost 5 bases and the J gene lost 2 bases, with 9 bases spanning the gap. This CDR3 is built from 13 residues. CDR3 residues: CASSRDRNYGYTF. In nucleotides, the CDR3 is TGTGCCAGCAGTAGAGACAGGAACTATGGCTACACCTTC.

V gene TRBV7-9 combines with J gene TRBJ1-4, with D perhaps TRBD1 (5 bases). The V end was cut by 1 base, the J end by 3 bases, with 9 bases between. CDR1 is SEHNR, CDR2 FQNEAQ, per germline (reference sequence). The CDR3 loop spans 15 amino acids. The CDR3 here is CASSLGVQANEKLFF. The CDR3 nucleotides read TGTGCCAGCAGCTTAGGAGTACAGGCTAATGAAAAACTGTTTTTT.

V gene TRBV10-3 combines with J gene TRBJ1-2, with D perhaps TRBD1 (5 bases). CDR3 length: 14 residues. Germline CDR1 is ENHRY and CDR2 is SYGVKD. Between the trimmed V and J ends, which lost 0 bases and 6 bases, there was a span of 11 bases. CDR3 sequence reads: CAISESLTVDGYTF. The CDR3 DNA sequence: TGTGCCATCAGTGAGTCGTTGACAGTTGATGGCTACACCTTC.

This chain joins TRBV6-5 and TRBJ1-2; 10 bases are a match to TRBD1. CDR1 is MNHEY, CDR2 SVGAGI, per germline. The J segment lost 8 bases and the V segment lost 2 bases, leaving 11 bases of the junction unmatched. The CDR3 contains 16 residues. In DNA form, the CDR3 reads TGTGCCAGCAGTTACGTAGCCGACAGGGGGCAAAGGGGCTACACCTTC. Translation gives CASSYVADRGQRGYTF.

This sequence joins TRBV13 and TRBJ2-7, with a weak D call TRBD2 (7 bases). The V end lost 1 base, the J end lost 4 bases, and 14 bases lay between the germline ends. CDR3 length: 15 residues. CDR1 is PRHDT and CDR2 is FYEKMQ in the germline V gene (reference sequence). The CDR3 nucleotides are TGTGCCAGCAGCTTAGTACGGGGAGGGGGTTACGAGCAGTACTTC. The encoded protein is CASSLVRGGGYEQYF.

The chain carries TRBV30 and TRBJ2-1; D is ambiguous. Trimming removed 2 bases from V and 10 bases from J, with 12 bases in between. CDR3 length: 12 residues. In germline, CDR1 is GTSNPN, CDR2 SVGIG (reference sequence). The CDR3, as DNA: TGTGCCTGGAGTCCAACTCGGTACGAGCAGTTCTTC. Translating it yields CAWSPTRYEQFF.

This clone has just one count. The chain combines TRBV11-2 with TRBJ2-2; no firm D call. Trimming stripped 2 bases from V and 1 base from J, with 8 bases between. This CDR3 is built from 15 residues. Germline assignment: CDR1 SGHAT and CDR2 FQNNGV. The CDR3 DNA reads TGTGCCAGCAGCTTACGAGCAGGGAACACCGGGGAGCTGTTTTTT. It translates to CASSLRAGNTGELFF.

This clone was found many times. The rearrangement links TRBV5-4 to TRBJ1-1; D unresolved. Trimming cost V 0 bases and J 1 base, with 4 bases left between them. CDR1 is SGHNT and CDR2 is YYREEE in the germline V gene (reference sequence). The CDR3 spans 13 residues. The CDR3 reads CASSLGANTEAFF. The CDR3 DNA follows: TGTGCCAGCAGCTTGGGAGCGAACACTGAAGCTTTCTTT.

The chain recombines TRBV5-1 with TRBJ1-1; possibly TRBD1 for D (5 bases). V lost 2 bases, J lost 1 base, and 9 bases lay in between. Germline-derived CDR1 and CDR2 are SGHRS and YFSETQ. CDR3 length: 14 residues. The CDR3 region has the DNA TGCGCCAGCAGCTTACGGGGGAAGAACACTGAAGCTTTCTTT. It codes for CASSLRGKNTEAFF.

V gene TRBV7-2 combines with J gene TRBJ2-1, with D possibly matching TRBD1 (6 bases). Germline CDR1 is SGHTA and CDR2 is FQGNSA. The CDR3 is 15 amino acids. V was pared by 3 bases and J by 5 bases, with 14 bases between. CDR3 region: CASSFQMGANNEQFF. Written as DNA, the CDR3 is TGTGCCAGCAGCTTTCAAATGGGGGCTAACAATGAGCAGTTCTTC.

This sequence joins TRBV13 and TRBJ2-1, with TRBD2 matching 14 bases. This CDR3 contains 19 residues. Germline CDR1 PRHDT, CDR2 FYEKMQ (reference sequence). Unmatched junction bases numbered 10, after V lost 2 bases and J lost 4 bases. The CDR3 sequence is CASSLLGLAGDSSYNEQFF. CDR3 DNA sequence: TGTGCCAGCAGCTTATTGGGACTAGCGGGGGACTCCTCTTACAATGAGCAGTTCTTC.

The chain uses TRBV6-6 and TRBJ1-2; a possible D gene is TRBD1 (6 bases). CDR1 and CDR2 (germline): MNHNY, SVGAGI (reference sequence). The CDR3 spans 15 residues. Trimming removed 7 bases at V and 4 bases at J, with 19 bases between. The CDR3 here is CASTGEAGGGYGYTF. CDR3 in DNA: TGTGCCAGCACCGGCGAGGCGGGGGGCGGCTATGGCTACACCTTC.

This chain connects TRBV10-3 to TRBJ2-7, with D possibly being TRBD2 (5 bases). In germline, CDR1 is ENHRY, CDR2 SYGVKD. This CDR3 has 13 residues. V shed 4 bases and J shed 5 bases, with 12 bases lying between them. Here the CDR3 reads CAISVGVNNEQYF. The CDR3 DNA reads TGTGCCATCAGTGTGGGAGTAAATAACGAGCAGTACTTC.

This chain links TRBV6-1 with TRBJ1-2, with D possibly matching TRBD1 (5 bases). The CDR3 is made up of 14 amino acids. Trimming left V 1 base short and J 5 bases short, with 11 bases between. CDR1 MNHNS and CDR2 SASEGT come from the germline V gene. CDR3 coding DNA: TGTGCCAGCAGTGAAGGACAGTTTACGTATGGCTACACCTTC. Translation gives CASSEGQFTYGYTF.

The rearrangement links TRBV5-6 to TRBJ1-2, with TRBD1 matching over 7 bases. In germline, CDR1 is SGHDT, CDR2 YYEEEE. The CDR3 spans 14 residues. J lost 3 bases, V lost 4 bases, and 6 bases had no gene match. CDR3 sequence reads: CASSQSGTDYGYTF. DNA of the CDR3: TGTGCCAGCAGCCAAAGTGGGACAGACTATGGCTACACCTTC. Variable domain in full (rest from reference TRBV5-6 and TRBJ1-2): DAGVTQSPTHLIKTRGQQVTLRCSPKSGHDTVSWYQQALGQGPQFIFQYYEEEERQRGNFPDRFSGHQFPNYSSELNVNALLLGDSALYLCASSQSGTDYGYTFGSGTRLTVV.

This chain uses TRBV6-1 with TRBJ2-1; the D gene is possibly TRBD2 (6 bases). V dropped 1 base and J dropped 10 bases, with 14 bases sitting between them. CDR3 length equals 14 residues. Germline V lookup: CDR1 MNHNS, CDR2 SASEGT. The CDR3 DNA is TGTGCCAGCAGTGAAGAGACGCGGGAAAGGGAGCAGTTCTTC. Protein product: CASSEETREREQFF.

The chain uses TRBV7-3 and TRBJ2-2; 8 nucleotides line up with TRBD2. With 4 bases clipped from V and 0 bases from J, the junction kept 13 bases outside the gene matches. The CDR3 is made up of 19 amino acids. Germline CDR1 reads SGHTA; CDR2 reads FQGTGA. CDR3 sequence: CASSSGEVSGSSNTGELFF. CDR3 coding DNA: TGTGCCAGCAGCTCCGGCGAGGTCAGCGGGAGCTCGAACACCGGGGAGCTGTTTTTT.

This chain uses TRBV18 with TRBJ1-1; D is ambiguous. Germline V CDR1 and CDR2: KGHSH, LQKENI. Trimming shortened V by 6 bases and J by 2 bases, and 10 bases separated the two germline ends. The CDR3 sequence is 13 residues long. The chain's CDR3 is CASSAAGNTEAFF. CDR3 nucleotides: TGTGCCAGCTCGGCTGCAGGTAACACTGAAGCTTTCTTT.

The rearrangement uses TRBV5-1 and TRBJ1-1; possible D gene TRBD1, 6 bases. Germline V gene lookup returns CDR1 SGHRS and CDR2 YFSETQ. Trimming took 1 base from V and 1 from J, leaving 14 bases between them. The CDR3 runs to 16 residues. Here the CDR3 DNA reads TGCGCCAGCAGCTTGAACGCCGGGACATCGAACACTGAAGCTTTCTTT. It yields the protein CASSLNAGTSNTEAFF.